This note documents a single T cell receptor (beta chain) sequence. CDR3 length equals 14 residues. Germline V lookup: CDR1 SQVTM, CDR2 ANQGSEA. V lost 4 bases, J lost 6 bases, and 5 bases stayed unmatched. RNA transcripts yielded amplified TCR beta CDR3 regions. The primer set for the first-round RT-PCR of the TCR CDR3 was HTBI. TCRdb used MiXCR to reprocess the multiplex PCR reads, holding one entry per CDR3 protein. The sample holds approximately 530,000 distinct CDR3 sequences; just under 20% are singletons and the top ten take roughly 47%. These data belong to a study of T cells in Graves' hyperthyroidism and ophthalmopathy. Clinical symptoms, serum thyroxine, TRAb, thyroid ultrasound and orbital computed tomography informed diagnoses.

Material: blood. The source of this sequence is a man in his forties with Graves' ophthalmopathy. V usage is TRBV29-1 and J usage is TRBJ2-1; 11 bases match TRBD2. CDR3 DNA: TGCAGCGTTGCTCCTAGCGGGGGGCGCAATGAGCAGTTCTTC. Its translation is CSVAPSGGRNEQFF.